Shown below are 9 T cell receptor beta chains from a single sample sequenced in a study of cytomegalovirus exposure and HLA in healthy donors (dated by TCRdb to the late 2010s). Library creation used the immunoSEQ multiplex PCR assay. The multiplex PCR relied on a mix of 60 forward primers for TCR Vbeta segments and 13 reverse primers for TCR Jbeta segments. TCRdb's version of the immuneACCESS table is confined to in-frame rearrangements and falls short of the full clone set. An unresolved V gene accounts for under half of the shortfall where checked; the remainder is of unknown origin. For this sample, the table gives roughly 100,000 clones. The ten most abundant clones make up 3.5% of the sample. The sequencing input was PBMCs. The receptors derive from a man aged 40-50 years in good health and CMV-seronegative.

This rearrangement joins TRBV7-8 to TRBJ2-1; 9 bases match TRBD2. The V gene end was trimmed by 1 base and the J gene end by 1 base; junction bases not matched to a gene: 5. Germline CDR1 and CDR2: SGHVS and FQNEAQ. This CDR3 spans 17 amino acids. The CDR3 loop reads CASSLGGGGASYNEQFF. The CDR3 DNA reads as TGTGCCAGCAGCTTAGGGGGCGGGGGGGCTTCCTACAATGAGCAGTTCTTC.

The CDR3 is CASRLAGIADTQYF. In DNA, the CDR3 is TGTGCCAGCAGGTTAGCGGGTATTGCAGATACGCAGTATTTT. The chain recombines TRBV27 with TRBJ2-3; 7 bases agree with TRBD2. Germline trimming cut 6 bases from V and 4 bases from J; bases unmatched to any gene: 7. Germline-derived CDR1 and CDR2 are MNHEY and SMNVEV (reference sequence). CDR3 length: 14 amino acids.

The chain carries TRBV2 and TRBJ2-5; maybe TRBD2 (6 bases). The J call may be in error: the DNA end matches TRBJ2-7 better. Germline lookup yields CDR1 SNHLY and CDR2 FYNNEI. The CDR3 consists of 12 residues. The CDR3 is CASQGGGNEQYF. The CDR3 nucleotides read TGTGCCAGCCAAGGAGGAGGGAACGAGCAGTACTTC.

The rearrangement links TRBV25-1 to TRBJ1-2; D unresolved. V lost 5 bases and J 1 base, leaving 2 bases between the germline ends. The CDR3 runs to 11 residues. Germline V CDR1 and CDR2: MGHDK, SYGVNS. CDR3 DNA: TGTGCCAGCAGTTATAACTATGGCTACACCTTC. Its translation is CASSYNYGYTF.

This chain connects TRBV5-8 to TRBJ1-2, with D possibly TRBD1 on 6 matching bases. The V and J ends lost 4 bases and 0 bases respectively, with 16 bases between them. Germline values: CDR1 SGHTS, CDR2 YDEGEE. This CDR3 spans 16 amino acids. This CDR3 is CASSLRDKRANYGYTF. DNA for the CDR3: TGTGCCAGCAGCCTCCGGGACAAAAGGGCTAACTATGGCTACACCTTC.

V and J are TRBV9 and TRBJ2-1; TRBD2 aligns across 13 bases. V trimming: 0 bases; J trimming: 15 bases; junction bases outside the gene matches: 9. CDR3 length equals 15 residues. Germline V gives CDR1 SGDLS, CDR2 YYNGEE. The CDR3 reads CASSVEGTSGIKLFF. The CDR3 DNA reads TGTGCCAGCAGCGTAGAGGGGACTAGCGGGATTAAACTGTTCTTC. Drawing the rest from reference TRBV9 and TRBJ2-1, the complete variable domain is DSGVTQTPKHLITATGQRVTLRCSPRSGDLSVYWYQQSLDQGLQFLIQYYNGEERAKGNILERFSAQQFPDLHSELNLSSLELGDSALYFCASSVEGTSGIKLFFGPGTRLTVL.

The chain is built from TRBV7-9 and TRBJ2-5; D possibly corresponds to TRBD1 (6 bases). V was shortened by 2 bases and J by 5 bases, with 15 bases between the two germline ends. Germline values: CDR1 SEHNR, CDR2 FQNEAQ (reference sequence). CDR3 length: 15 amino acids. In nucleotides, the CDR3 is TGTGCCAGCAGCTTATCTCAGGGGCTCCGGGAGACCCAGTACTTC. Translated: CASSLSQGLRETQYF. The full variable domain, in which reference TRBV7-9 and TRBJ2-5 provide the parts outside the CDR3, is DTGVSQNPRHKITKRGQNVTFRCDPISEHNRLYWYRQTLGQGPEFLTYFQNEAQLEKSRLLSDRFSAERPKGSFSTLEIQRTEQGDSAMYLCASSLSQGLRETQYFGPGTRLLVL.

The CDR3 nucleotides read TGCGCCAGCAGCGAACGGAGCAATCAGCCCCAGCATTTT. It translates to CASSERSNQPQHF. The chain recombines TRBV10-1 with TRBJ1-5; D remains unclear. V was trimmed by 6 bases and J by 1 base, leaving 7 bases between them. The germline V gene encodes CDR1 WNHNN and CDR2 SYGVQD (reference sequence). This CDR3 contains 13 residues.

The chain recombines TRBV5-1 with TRBJ1-6; possibly TRBD1 for D (5 bases). CDR3 size: 15 residues. CDR1 and CDR2 from the germline V gene are SGHRS and YFSETQ. V was pared by 0 bases and J by 7 bases, with 11 bases between. The CDR3 region is CASSLVAGPNSPLHF. The CDR3, as DNA: TGCGCCAGCAGCTTGGTTGCGGGGCCCAATTCACCCCTCCACTTT.